This T cell receptor (beta chain) was found in a study of CXCR3-negative and CXCR3-positive naive CD8 T cells. About this clonotype: Its matching antigen is unknown.

Germline assignment: CDR1 DFQATT and CDR2 SNEGSKA (reference sequence). There are 12 residues in the CDR3. Study-wide results and caveats: Compared with CXCR3-negative naive cells, CXCR3-positive naive cells showed more hydrophobic TRB CDR3s.

The TRB cDNA libraries were prepared by 5' RACE with UMI labels. TCRdb re-called the 5' RACE reads; one entry per CDR3 protein, DNA not given. The sample shows about 120,000 distinct CDR3 sequences, and around 0.36% sits with its ten largest clones. The chain employs TRBV20-1 and TRBJ2-3. Sequencing was performed on naive CXCR3+ CD8+ T cells from blood. The subset was: CD45RO-CCR7+CD27+CD95- naive CD8+ T cells expressing CXCR3 (TNR3+). The receptor was isolated from a human donor in good health. Some clones in this sample may be carry-over from other donors' samples. CDR3 in amino acids: CSARGATDTQYF.